One sample yielded the 27 T cell receptor beta chains listed below, sequenced in a study of CD4+ T cells in melanoma. Profiling relied on immunoSEQ multiplex PCR, and the TCRdb table lists in-frame clones only, not all of them. This table holds about 9,900 clones, more than 65% found once. The source material was peripheral blood. All receptors come from a human donor with melanoma.

The chain links TRBV6-5 to TRBJ2-2; TRBD1 matches 9 bases. J was trimmed by 5 bases and V by 7 bases; bases with no gene match: 5. The CDR3 loop spans 14 amino acids. Germline lookup yields CDR1 MNHEY and CDR2 SVGAGI. This CDR3 is CASISGQGTGELFF. The CDR3 bases are TGTGCCAGCATCTCGGGACAGGGAACCGGGGAGCTGTTTTTT.

This chain connects TRBV27 to TRBJ1-1, with D tentatively TRBD1 (5 bases). The germline CDR1 and CDR2 sequences are MNHEY and SMNVEV (reference sequence). The V end lost 6 bases, the J end lost 2 bases, and 10 bases lay between the germline ends. There are 13 residues in the CDR3. The CDR3 sequence: CASRWGGNTEAFF. The CDR3 bases are TGTGCCAGCAGATGGGGGGGAAACACTGAAGCTTTCTTT.

This clone occurred many times. The chain carries TRBV7-2 and TRBJ1-1; the D gene is possibly TRBD1 (5 bases). The CDR3 runs 13 residues. In germline, CDR1 is SGHTA, CDR2 FQGNSA. V was pared by 4 bases and J by 1 base, with 7 bases between. CDR3 sequence: CASSWTTNTEAFF. The CDR3 nucleotides are TGTGCCAGCAGCTGGACAACGAACACTGAAGCTTTCTTT. The full variable domain, rest sourced from reference TRBV7-2 and TRBJ1-1, is GAGVSQSPSNKVTEKGKDVELRCDPISGHTALYWYRQSLGQGLEFLIYFQGNSAPDKSGLPSDRFSAERTGGSVSTLTIQRTQQEDSAVYLCASSWTTNTEAFFGQGTRLTVV.

V usage is TRBV27 and J usage is TRBJ2-1, with a tentative D call TRBD1 (6 bases). V gave up 4 bases and J gave up 6 bases, with 10 bases separating them. Germline V CDR1 and CDR2: MNHEY, SMNVEV (reference sequence). This CDR3 contains 13 residues. CDR3 nucleotide sequence: TGTGCCAGCAGTTCGACAGGAGGCAATGAGCAGTTCTTC. It translates to CASSSTGGNEQFF.

The gene calls are TRBV27 and TRBJ1-6, with 8 nucleotides matching TRBD1. The length of the CDR3 is 16 residues. Germline CDR1 and CDR2: MNHEY and SMNVEV (reference sequence). V was pared by 2 bases and J by 6 bases, with 6 bases of the junction left unmatched. Here the CDR3 reads CASSLRPGQANSPLHF. The CDR3 DNA reads TGTGCCAGCAGTTTACGCCCGGGACAGGCTAATTCACCCCTCCACTTT.

This clone is categorized as medium-sized. The chain carries TRBV30 and TRBJ2-3; TRBD1 might be the D (5 bases). Trimming stripped 7 bases from V and 7 bases from J, with 15 bases between. Germline CDR1 reads GTSNPN; CDR2 reads SVGIG (reference sequence). This CDR3 region has 12 residues. The CDR3 region has the DNA TGTGCCTCTAGAGACAGAACCTATACGCAGTATTTT. It encodes CASRDRTYTQYF.

This chain links TRBV27 with TRBJ2-2, with TRBD2 identical over 10 bases. Germline values: CDR1 MNHEY, CDR2 SMNVEV (reference sequence). Unmatched junction bases numbered 17, after V lost 10 bases and J lost 6 bases. CDR3 length: 17 residues. CDR3 amino acids: CATLSSPGLAPSGELFF. The CDR3 DNA reads as TGTGCCACCTTATCCTCACCGGGACTAGCGCCCTCCGGGGAGCTGTTTTTT.

The chain recombines TRBV19 with TRBJ1-5, with unresolved D. With 5 bases removed from V and 7 bases from J, the gap between germline ends came to 6 bases. Germline-derived CDR1 and CDR2 are LNHDA and SQIVND (reference sequence). There are 11 residues in the CDR3. The CDR3 reads CASSSGQPQHF. The CDR3 region has the DNA TGTGCCAGTAGTTCGGGACAGCCCCAGCATTTT.

The CDR3 DNA reads as TGTGCCAGCAGCTTAGCCCCTAGAGGAACAGATACGCAGTATTTT. Protein product: CASSLAPRGTDTQYF. The chain carries TRBV7-2 and TRBJ2-3; no definite D call. V shed 0 bases and J shed 3 bases, with 10 bases lying between them. This CDR3 is 15 amino acids long. In germline, CDR1 is SGHTA, CDR2 FQGNSA.

This clone is medium-sized in the sample. The rearrangement uses TRBV11-2 and TRBJ1-2; a weak D match, TRBD1 (6 bases). The V and J ends lost 4 bases and 8 bases respectively, with 23 bases between them. This CDR3 spans 16 amino acids. CDR1 SGHAT and CDR2 FQNNGV come from the germline V gene. The CDR3 bases are TGTGCCAGCAGCTCACAGGGTTTATGGGCTGCGGAAGGCTACACCTTC. Amino acid sequence: CASSSQGLWAAEGYTF. Full variable domain (outside the CDR3, taken from reference TRBV11-2 and TRBJ1-2): EAGVAQSPRYKIIEKRQSVAFWCNPISGHATLYWYQQILGQGPKLLIQFQNNGVVDDSQLPKDRFSAERLKGVDSTLKIQPAKLEDSAVYLCASSSQGLWAAEGYTFGSGTRLTVV.

The sample holds a few counts of this clone. The chain has TRBV29-1 and TRBJ2-7, with 10 bases matching TRBD2. The V gene's germline CDR1 is SQVTM and CDR2 ANQGSEA. The CDR3 is 15 residues long. V dropped 5 bases and J dropped 3; count of bases not matched to a gene: 10. CDR3 residues: CSVLASGGYFYEQYF. The CDR3 DNA sequence: TGCAGCGTTTTAGCTAGCGGGGGTTACTTCTACGAGCAGTACTTC.

J is TRBJ1-4 and V is TRBV11-3, with D perhaps TRBD1 (6 bases). CDR1 SGHNT and CDR2 YENEEA come from the germline V gene. Trimming took 4 bases from V and 0 from J, leaving 18 bases between them. The CDR3 is made up of 18 amino acids. CDR3 protein: CASSYRQVLLTTNEKLFF. CDR3 DNA sequence: TGTGCCAGCAGCTACCGACAGGTTTTACTTACAACTAATGAAAAACTGTTTTTT.

The chain uses TRBV30 and TRBJ1-5; D not certain. V lost 1 base and J 0 bases, leaving 10 bases between the germline ends. Per the germline V gene, CDR1 is GTSNPN and CDR2 is SVGIG (reference sequence). This CDR3 contains 15 residues. DNA of the CDR3: TGTGCCTGGAGTGACATACTATCTAGCAATCAGCCCCAGCATTTT. It translates to CAWSDILSSNQPQHF. Complete variable domain (other parts from reference TRBV30 and TRBJ1-5): SQTIHQWPATLVQPVGSPLSLECTVEGTSNPNLYWYRQAAGRGLQLLFYSVGIGQISSEVPQNLSASRPQDRQFILSSKKLLLSDSGFYLCAWSDILSSNQPQHFGDGTRLSIL.

This clone was seen a handful of times. The chain carries TRBV5-5 and TRBJ2-7; D uncertain. Germline V CDR1 and CDR2: SGHKS, YYEKEE (reference sequence). The CDR3 covers 12 residues. V was pared by 1 base and J by 1 base, with 3 bases between. The CDR3 spells CASSLKSYEQYF. The CDR3 DNA follows: TGTGCCAGCAGCTTGAAATCCTACGAGCAGTACTTC.

V is TRBV18 and J is TRBJ1-2; TRBD1 agrees at 10 bases. V shed 2 bases and J 6 bases; nucleotides not matched to a gene: 9. The CDR3 runs 16 residues. Germline V gene sequence: CDR1 KGHSH, CDR2 LQKENI. CDR3 residues: CASSPSTGGAGDGYTF. The CDR3 nucleotides read TGTGCCAGCTCACCATCGACAGGGGGCGCCGGGGATGGCTACACCTTC.

This clone came up a few times. V and J are TRBV5-4 and TRBJ2-3; the match to TRBD2 covers 8 bases. The ends lost 3 bases at V and 5 bases at J; junction bases unmatched: 5. This CDR3 spans 14 amino acids. The germline gives CDR1 SGHNT, CDR2 YYREEE (reference sequence). CDR3 residues: CASSSGGAKDTQYF. CDR3 coding DNA: TGTGCCAGCAGCTCCGGGGGGGCCAAAGATACGCAGTATTTT.

This sequence joins TRBV18 and TRBJ1-1, with D unresolved. The germline gives CDR1 KGHSH, CDR2 LQKENI. V was cut by 2 bases and J by 3 bases, with 10 bases left in between. The CDR3 extends over 14 amino acids. The CDR3 nucleotides are TGTGCCAGCTCACCAACATCTAAGGACACTGAAGCTTTCTTT. Amino acids: CASSPTSKDTEAFF.

The chain is built from TRBV7-9 and TRBJ2-7, with unresolved D. Germline V gives CDR1 SEHNR, CDR2 FQNEAQ (reference sequence). Trimming left V 1 base short and J 0 bases short, with 13 bases between. This CDR3 has 16 residues. The CDR3 region is CASSLVGQSSSYEQYF. The CDR3 bases are TGTGCCAGCAGCTTAGTAGGTCAGTCTAGCTCCTACGAGCAGTACTTC.

Comments on this clone: At the DNA level, this CDR3 is encoded by other sequences in the same sample as well. The chain uses TRBV12-5 and TRBJ2-7, with D perhaps matching TRBD2 (5 bases). Germline V lookup: CDR1 LGHNT, CDR2 FRNRAP. V was cut by 5 bases and J by 2 bases, with 10 bases left in between. There are 13 residues in the CDR3. The CDR3 nucleotides are TGTGCTAGTGGTACTCTGGGAGCCTACGAGCAGTACTTC. It encodes CASGTLGAYEQYF.

V is TRBV18 and J is TRBJ1-5; no definite D call. The ends were cut back, 1 base at V and 3 bases at J, with 10 bases in the middle. The germline V gene encodes CDR1 KGHSH and CDR2 LQKENI. The CDR3 totals 15 residues. The CDR3 bases are TGTGCCAGCTCACCACTAGGAACGGACAATCAGCCCCAGCATTTT. Translated: CASSPLGTDNQPQHF.

The V and J genes are TRBV21-1 and TRBJ1-5. TRBV21-1 is a listed pseudogene. The CDR3 runs 16 residues. CDR3 amino acids: CASRKRLHWHHQPQHF. The CDR3 nucleotides read TGTGCCAGCAGAAAACGGCTACATTGGCATCATCAGCCCCAGCATTTT.

This clone was detected only a few times. The chain links TRBV30 to TRBJ2-4; no firm D call. V was shortened by 0 bases and J by 9 bases, with 15 bases between the two germline ends. The CDR3 runs to 14 residues. Germline V gene data show CDR1 as GTSNPN and CDR2 as SVGIG (reference sequence). CDR3 nucleotide sequence: TGTGCCTGGAGTGTACTTGGGGTCATGAGCATTCAGTACTTC. Its protein product is CAWSVLGVMSIQYF.

V and J are TRBV5-1 and TRBJ1-5, with 9 bases identical to TRBD1. The CDR3 extends over 15 amino acids. Germline lookup yields CDR1 SGHRS and CDR2 YFSETQ. V gave up 3 bases and J gave up 4 bases; unmatched junction bases: 5. The CDR3 DNA reads TGCGCCAGCAGCTCAGGGACAGGGAAGAATCAGCCCCAGCATTTT. It yields the protein CASSSGTGKNQPQHF.

This rearrangement joins TRBV28 to TRBJ2-7; unclear D gene. This CDR3 spans 15 amino acids. The germline gives CDR1 MDHEN, CDR2 SYDVKM. V lost 6 bases and J 0 bases, leaving 15 bases between the germline ends. CDR3 loop: CASRKYSGSSYEQYF. CDR3 nucleotide sequence: TGTGCCAGCAGGAAGTACTCAGGTAGCTCCTACGAGCAGTACTTC.

The rearrangement links TRBV9 to TRBJ2-3, with D perhaps matching TRBD2 (5 bases). Per germline, CDR1 SGDLS and CDR2 YYNGEE. V lost 3 bases and J lost 9, with 14 bases in between. The CDR3 has 13 residues. This chain's CDR3 is CASSGPSGPTQYF. In DNA, the CDR3 is TGTGCCAGCAGCGGACCCAGCGGCCCAACGCAGTATTTT.

Comments on this clone: A much larger clone lies one base from this, so it may be a read error. This same CDR3 is encoded by further DNA sequences in the sample. The rearrangement joins TRBV6-6 to TRBJ2-7; D might be TRBD1 or TRBD2, each matching 5 bases. The length of the CDR3 is 12 residues. Trimming pared 4 bases from V and 2 bases from J, leaving 6 bases between. The germline gives CDR1 MNHNY, CDR2 SVGAGI (reference sequence). The DNA of the CDR3 is TGTGCCAGCAGTTCGGGGCCCTACGAGCAGTACTTC. Its translation: CASSSGPYEQYF.

This chain uses TRBV7-3 with TRBJ1-3; D gene ambiguous. CDR1 and CDR2 (germline): SGHTA, FQGTGA. The germline V and J ends were trimmed by 6 bases and 1 base, with 7 bases remaining between them. This CDR3 is 13 amino acids long. The CDR3: CASSQASGNTIYF. CDR3 nucleotide sequence: TGTGCCAGCAGTCAGGCTTCTGGAAACACCATATATTTT.